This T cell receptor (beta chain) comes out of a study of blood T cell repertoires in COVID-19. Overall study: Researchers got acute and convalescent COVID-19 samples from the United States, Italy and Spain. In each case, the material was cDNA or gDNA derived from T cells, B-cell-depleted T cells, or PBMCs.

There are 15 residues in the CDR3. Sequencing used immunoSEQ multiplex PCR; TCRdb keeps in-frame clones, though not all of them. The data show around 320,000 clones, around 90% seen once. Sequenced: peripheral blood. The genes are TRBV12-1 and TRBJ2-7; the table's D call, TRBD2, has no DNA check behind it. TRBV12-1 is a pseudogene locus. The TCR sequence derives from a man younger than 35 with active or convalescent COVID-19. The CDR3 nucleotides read TGTGCCAGCAGCTTTGAACGGGGTGATCGCTACGAGCAGTACTTC. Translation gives CASSFERGDRYEQYF.